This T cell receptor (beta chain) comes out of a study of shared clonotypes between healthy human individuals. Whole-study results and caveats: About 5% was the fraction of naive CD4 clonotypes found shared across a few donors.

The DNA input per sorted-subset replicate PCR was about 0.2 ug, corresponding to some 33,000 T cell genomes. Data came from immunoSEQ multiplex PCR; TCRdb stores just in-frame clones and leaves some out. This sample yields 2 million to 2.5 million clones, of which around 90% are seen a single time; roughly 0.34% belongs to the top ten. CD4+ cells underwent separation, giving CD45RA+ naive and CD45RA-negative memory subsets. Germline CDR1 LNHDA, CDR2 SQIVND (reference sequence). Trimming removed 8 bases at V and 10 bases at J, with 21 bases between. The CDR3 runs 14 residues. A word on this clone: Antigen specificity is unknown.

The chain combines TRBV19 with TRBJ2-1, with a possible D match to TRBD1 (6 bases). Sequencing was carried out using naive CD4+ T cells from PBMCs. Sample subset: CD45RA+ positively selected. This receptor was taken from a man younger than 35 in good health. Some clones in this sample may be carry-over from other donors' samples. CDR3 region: CASPHTGKGWEQFF. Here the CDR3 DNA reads TGTGCCAGTCCACACACAGGGAAAGGGTGGGAGCAGTTCTTC.